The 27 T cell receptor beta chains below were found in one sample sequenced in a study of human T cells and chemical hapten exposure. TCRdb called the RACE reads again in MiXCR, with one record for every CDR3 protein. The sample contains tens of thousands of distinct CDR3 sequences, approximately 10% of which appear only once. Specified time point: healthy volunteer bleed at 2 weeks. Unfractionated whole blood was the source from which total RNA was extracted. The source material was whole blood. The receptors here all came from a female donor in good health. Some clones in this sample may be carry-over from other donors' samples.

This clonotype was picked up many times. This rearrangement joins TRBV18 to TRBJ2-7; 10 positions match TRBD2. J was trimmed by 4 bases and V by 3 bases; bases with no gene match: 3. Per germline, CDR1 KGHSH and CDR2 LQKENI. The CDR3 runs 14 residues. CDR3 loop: CASSPGTSDYEQYF. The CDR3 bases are TGTGCCAGCTCACCCGGGACTAGCGATTACGAGCAGTACTTC.

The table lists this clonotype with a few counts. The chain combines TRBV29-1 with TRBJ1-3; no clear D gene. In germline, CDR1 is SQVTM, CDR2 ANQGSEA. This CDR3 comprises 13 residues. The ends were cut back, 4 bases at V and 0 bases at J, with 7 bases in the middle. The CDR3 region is CSVVHGSGNTIYF. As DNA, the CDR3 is TGCAGCGTTGTGCACGGCTCTGGAAACACCATATATTTT.

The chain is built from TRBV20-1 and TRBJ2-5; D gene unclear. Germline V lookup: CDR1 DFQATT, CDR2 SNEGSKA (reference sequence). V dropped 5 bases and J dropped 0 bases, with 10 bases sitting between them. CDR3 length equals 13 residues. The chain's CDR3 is CSAFYRDQETQYF. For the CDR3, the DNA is TGCAGTGCTTTTTATAGGGACCAAGAGACCCAGTACTTC.

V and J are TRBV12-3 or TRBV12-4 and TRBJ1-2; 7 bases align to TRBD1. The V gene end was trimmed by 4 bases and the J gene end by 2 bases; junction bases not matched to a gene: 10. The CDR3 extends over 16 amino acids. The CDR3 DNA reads TGTGCCAGCAGTTCCCACCCCCAAGGGGGCAACTATGGCTACACCTTC. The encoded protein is CASSSHPQGGNYGYTF.

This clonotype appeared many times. The CDR3 nucleotides read TGTGCCAGCAGTTACTCGAATGCCGGGAGCCAGTGGCAGTACTTC. It specifies CASSYSNAGSQWQYF. V is TRBV6-5 and J is TRBJ2-7, with a weak D call TRBD2 (6 bases). The CDR3 runs to 15 residues. Trimming cost V 0 bases and J 9 bases, with 18 bases left between them. Germline values: CDR1 MNHEY, CDR2 SVGAGI.

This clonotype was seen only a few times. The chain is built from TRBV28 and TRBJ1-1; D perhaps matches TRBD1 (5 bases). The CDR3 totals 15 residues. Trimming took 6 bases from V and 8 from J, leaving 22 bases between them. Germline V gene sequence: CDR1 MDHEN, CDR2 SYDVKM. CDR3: CASSQRVQWGSEAFF. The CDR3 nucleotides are TGTGCCAGCAGCCAAAGGGTCCAATGGGGCAGCGAAGCTTTCTTT.

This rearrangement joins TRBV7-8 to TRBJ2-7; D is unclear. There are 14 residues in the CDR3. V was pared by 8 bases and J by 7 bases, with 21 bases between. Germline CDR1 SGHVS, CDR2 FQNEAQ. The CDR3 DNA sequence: TGTGCCAGCGGGAAGACGAGTCTACCTCGGGAGCAGTACTTC. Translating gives CASGKTSLPREQYF.

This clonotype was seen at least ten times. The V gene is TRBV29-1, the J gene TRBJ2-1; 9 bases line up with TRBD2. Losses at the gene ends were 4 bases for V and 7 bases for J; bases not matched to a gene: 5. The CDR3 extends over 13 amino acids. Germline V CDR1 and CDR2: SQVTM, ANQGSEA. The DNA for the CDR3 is TGCAGCGTTGGACTAGCGGTTCTTAATGAGCAGTTCTTC. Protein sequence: CSVGLAVLNEQFF.

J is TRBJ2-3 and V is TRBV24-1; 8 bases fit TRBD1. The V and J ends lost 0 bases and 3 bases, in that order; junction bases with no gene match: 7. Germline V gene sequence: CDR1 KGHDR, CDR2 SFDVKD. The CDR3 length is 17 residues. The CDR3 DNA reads TGTGCCACCAGTGATTTGGTTTCAGGGGGCTCGACAGATACGCAGTATTTT. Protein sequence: CATSDLVSGGSTDTQYF.

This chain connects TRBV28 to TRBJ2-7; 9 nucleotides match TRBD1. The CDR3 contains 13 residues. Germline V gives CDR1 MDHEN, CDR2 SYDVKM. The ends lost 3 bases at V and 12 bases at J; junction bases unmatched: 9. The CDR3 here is CASSFSGTGLRYF. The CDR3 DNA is TGTGCCAGCAGTTTTTCCGGGACAGGGTTGAGGTACTTC.

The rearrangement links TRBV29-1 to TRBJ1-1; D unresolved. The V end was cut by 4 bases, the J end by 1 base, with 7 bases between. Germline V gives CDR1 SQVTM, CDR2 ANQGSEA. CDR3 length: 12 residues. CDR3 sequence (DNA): TGCAGCGTTGTGGGTTCGAACACTGAAGCTTTCTTT. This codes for CSVVGSNTEAFF.

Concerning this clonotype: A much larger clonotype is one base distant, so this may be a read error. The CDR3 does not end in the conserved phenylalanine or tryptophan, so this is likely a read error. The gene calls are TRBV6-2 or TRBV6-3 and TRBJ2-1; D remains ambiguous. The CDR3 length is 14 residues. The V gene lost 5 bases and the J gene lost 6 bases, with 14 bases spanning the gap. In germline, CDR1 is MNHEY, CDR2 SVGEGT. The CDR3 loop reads CASSEIASGNEQFL. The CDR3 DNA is TGTGCCAGCAGTGAAATAGCTTCTGGCAATGAGCAGTTCTTA.

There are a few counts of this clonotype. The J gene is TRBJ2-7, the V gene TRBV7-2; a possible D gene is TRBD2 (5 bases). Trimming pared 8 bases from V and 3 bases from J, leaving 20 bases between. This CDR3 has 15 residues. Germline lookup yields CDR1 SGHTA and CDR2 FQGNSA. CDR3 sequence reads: CASGSQGGPIYEQYF. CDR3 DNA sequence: TGTGCCAGCGGATCGCAAGGCGGGCCGATCTACGAGCAGTACTTC. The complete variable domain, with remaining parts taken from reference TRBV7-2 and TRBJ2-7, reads GAGVSQSPSNKVTEKGKDVELRCDPISGHTALYWYRQSLGQGLEFLIYFQGNSAPDKSGLPSDRFSAERTGGSVSTLTIQRTQQEDSAVYLCASGSQGGPIYEQYFGPGTRLTVT.

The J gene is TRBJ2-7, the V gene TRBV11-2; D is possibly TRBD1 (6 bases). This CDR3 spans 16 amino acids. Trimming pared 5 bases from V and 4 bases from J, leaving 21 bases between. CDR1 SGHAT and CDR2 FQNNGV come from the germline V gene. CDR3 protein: CASSLHGGRGLYEQYF. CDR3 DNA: TGTGCCAGCAGCCTCCATGGGGGCAGAGGGTTATACGAGCAGTACTTC. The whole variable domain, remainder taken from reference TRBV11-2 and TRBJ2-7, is EAGVAQSPRYKIIEKRQSVAFWCNPISGHATLYWYQQILGQGPKLLIQFQNNGVVDDSQLPKDRFSAERLKGVDSTLKIQPAKLEDSAVYLCASSLHGGRGLYEQYFGPGTRLTVT.

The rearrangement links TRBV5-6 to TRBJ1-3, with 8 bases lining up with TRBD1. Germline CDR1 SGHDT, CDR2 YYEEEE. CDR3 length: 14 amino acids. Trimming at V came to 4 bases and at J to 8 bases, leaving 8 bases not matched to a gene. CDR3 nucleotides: TGTGCCAGCAGCAGACAGGGGTACCAAGACACCATATATTTT. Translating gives CASSRQGYQDTIYF.

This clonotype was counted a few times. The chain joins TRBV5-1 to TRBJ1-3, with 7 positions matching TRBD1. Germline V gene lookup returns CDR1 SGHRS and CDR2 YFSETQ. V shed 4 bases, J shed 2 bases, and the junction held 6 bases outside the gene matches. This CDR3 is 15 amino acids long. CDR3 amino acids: CASSAGTAAGNTIYF. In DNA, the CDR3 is TGCGCCAGCAGCGCCGGGACAGCGGCTGGAAACACCATATATTTT.

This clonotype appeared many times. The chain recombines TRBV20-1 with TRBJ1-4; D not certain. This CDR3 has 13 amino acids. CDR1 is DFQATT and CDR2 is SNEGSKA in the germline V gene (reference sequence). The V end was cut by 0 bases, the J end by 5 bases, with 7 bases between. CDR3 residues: CSARDGENEKLFF. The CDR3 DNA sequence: TGCAGTGCTAGAGATGGGGAGAATGAAAAACTGTTTTTT.

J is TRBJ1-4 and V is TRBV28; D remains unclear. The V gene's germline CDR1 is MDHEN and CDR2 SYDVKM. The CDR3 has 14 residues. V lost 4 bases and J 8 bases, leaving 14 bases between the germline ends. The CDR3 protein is CASSSPAQGEKLFF. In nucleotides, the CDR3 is TGTGCCAGCAGTTCCCCCGCTCAAGGAGAAAAACTGTTTTTT.

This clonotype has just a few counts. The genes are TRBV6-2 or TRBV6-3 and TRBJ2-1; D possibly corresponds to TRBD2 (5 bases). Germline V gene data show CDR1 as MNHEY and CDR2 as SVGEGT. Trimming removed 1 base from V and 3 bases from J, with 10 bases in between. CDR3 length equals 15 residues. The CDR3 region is CASSYWASSYNEQFF. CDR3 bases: TGTGCCAGCAGTTACTGGGCTAGCAGCTACAATGAGCAGTTCTTC.

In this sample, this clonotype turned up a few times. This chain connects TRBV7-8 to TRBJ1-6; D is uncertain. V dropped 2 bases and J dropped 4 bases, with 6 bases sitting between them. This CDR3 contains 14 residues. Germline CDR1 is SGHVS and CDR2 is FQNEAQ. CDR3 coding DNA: TGTGCCAGCAGCTTACGGTCTTATAATTCACCCCTCCACTTT. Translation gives CASSLRSYNSPLHF. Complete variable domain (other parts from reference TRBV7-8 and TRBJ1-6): GAGVSQSPRYKVAKRGQDVALRCDPISGHVSLFWYQQALGQGPEFLTYFQNEAQLDKSGLPSDRFFAERPEGSVSTLKIQRTQQEDSAVYLCASSLRSYNSPLHFGNGTRLTVT.

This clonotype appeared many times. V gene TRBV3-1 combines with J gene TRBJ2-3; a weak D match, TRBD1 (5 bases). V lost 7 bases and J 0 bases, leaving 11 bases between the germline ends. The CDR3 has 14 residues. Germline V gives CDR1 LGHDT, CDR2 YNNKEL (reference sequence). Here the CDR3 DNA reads TGTGCCAGCAATAAAAGGGGAAGCACAGATACGCAGTATTTT. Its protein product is CASNKRGSTDTQYF.

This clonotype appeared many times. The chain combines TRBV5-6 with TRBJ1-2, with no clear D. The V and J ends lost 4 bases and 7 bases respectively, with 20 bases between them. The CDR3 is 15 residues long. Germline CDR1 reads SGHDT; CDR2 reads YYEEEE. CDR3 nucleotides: TGTGCCAGCAGCATCCGCGGGGAAAGTAGAGGTGGCTACACCTTC. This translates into CASSIRGESRGGYTF.

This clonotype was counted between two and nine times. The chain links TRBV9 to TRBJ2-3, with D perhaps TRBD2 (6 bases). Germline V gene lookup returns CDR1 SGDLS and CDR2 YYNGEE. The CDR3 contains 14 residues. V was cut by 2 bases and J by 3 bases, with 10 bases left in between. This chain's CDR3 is CASSVTDYTDTQYF. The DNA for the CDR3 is TGTGCCAGCAGCGTGACGGACTATACAGATACGCAGTATTTT.

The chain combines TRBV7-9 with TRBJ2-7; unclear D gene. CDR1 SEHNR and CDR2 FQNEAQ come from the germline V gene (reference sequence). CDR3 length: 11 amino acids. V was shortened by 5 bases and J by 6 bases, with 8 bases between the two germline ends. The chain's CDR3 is CASSLQTEQYF. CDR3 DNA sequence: TGTGCCAGCAGCCTACAAACCGAGCAGTACTTC.

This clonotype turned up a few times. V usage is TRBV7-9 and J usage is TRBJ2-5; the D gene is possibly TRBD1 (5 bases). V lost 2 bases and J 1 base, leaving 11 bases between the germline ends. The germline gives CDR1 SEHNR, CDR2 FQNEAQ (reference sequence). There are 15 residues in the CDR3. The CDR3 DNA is TGTGCCAGCAGCTTACAGGGTGGCGGCCAAGAGACCCAGTACTTC. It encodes CASSLQGGGQETQYF.

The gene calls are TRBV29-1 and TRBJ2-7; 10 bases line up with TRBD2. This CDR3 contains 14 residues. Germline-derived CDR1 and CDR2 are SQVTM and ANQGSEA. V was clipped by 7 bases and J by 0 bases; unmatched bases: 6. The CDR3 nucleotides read TGCAGCGCAGAGACTAGCGGGTTCTCCTACGAGCAGTACTTC. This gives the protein CSAETSGFSYEQYF.

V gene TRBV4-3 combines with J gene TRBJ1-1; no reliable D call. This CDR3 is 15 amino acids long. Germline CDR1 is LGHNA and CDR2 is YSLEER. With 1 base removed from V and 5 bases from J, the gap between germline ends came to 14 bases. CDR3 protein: CASSQGEAGQTEAFF. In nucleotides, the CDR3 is TGCGCCAGCAGCCAAGGCGAGGCCGGTCAGACTGAAGCTTTCTTT.